This TCR beta chain was captured in a study of blood T cell repertoires in COVID-19. Profiling relied on immunoSEQ multiplex PCR, and the TCRdb table lists in-frame clones only, not all of them. This table holds approximately 320,000 clones, approximately 90% found once. CDR3 length: 16 amino acids. V dropped 4 bases and J dropped 2 bases, with 15 bases sitting between them. The germline CDR1 and CDR2 sequences are SGHNT and YENEEA. The TCR was taken from a woman aged 18 to 35 who had recovered from COVID-19. Specimen: PBMCs or T cells enriched from blood (not recorded which). The chain links TRBV11-3 to TRBJ2-1; D perhaps matches TRBD1 (6 bases). CDR3 coding DNA: TGTGCCAGCAGCTACGACCGGGACATAACCTACAATGAGCAGTTCTTC. It encodes CASSYDRDITYNEQFF.